This TCR beta chain was identified in a study of human T cells and chemical hapten exposure. Study details: Patients, a majority of them female, were diagnosed with alopecia areata, totalis or universalis. The study traced per-sample TCR yield variation mainly to small differences in pooled library volumes. Findings and caveats of the study: Counts of expanded TCRs (at PT1) showed a positive correlation with patch test score. Versus controls, expanded TCRs had significantly more large CDR3 similarity clusters.

To note about this clonotype: Antigen: not known.

For the library, individual cDNA molecules each received unique molecular identifiers. TCRdb reprocessed the reads with MiXCR, giving one entry per CDR3 protein. This table holds over 1,500 distinct CDR3 sequences, 53% found once. Trimming shortened V by 0 bases and J by 7 bases, and 25 bases separated the two germline ends. The CDR3 length is 19 residues. Germline CDR1 is SGHDN and CDR2 is FVKESK. As for treatment: therapeutic diphenylcyclopropenone sensitization with weekly scalp DPC. The V gene is TRBV14, the J gene TRBJ2-1; no clear D. This specimen consisted of whole blood, obtained before DPC sensitization or 2, 6, or about 24 weeks after (not recorded which). This clonotype was sampled from an adult with alopecia areata. Some clones in this sample may be carry-over from other donors' samples. This table probably holds off-target reads from a library built for another chain. Here the CDR3 reads CASSQDNIWAVSMRNEQFF. The DNA for the CDR3 is TGTGCCAGCAGCCAAGATAATATTTGGGCCGTCTCCATGAGGAATGAGCAGTTCTTC.